The sample holds many counts of the clone carrying this TCR beta chain. The antigen is unknown. UMIs were added to TCR cDNA along with a universal primer site when it was made by 5'RACE template switching. TCRdb reanalysed the 5' RACE reads using MiXCR and keeps one entry per CDR3 protein. The table records tens of thousands of distinct CDR3 sequences, around 6.5% of them present only once. The record originates from a study of T cells after yellow fever vaccination. Germline-derived CDR1 and CDR2 are SEHNR and FQNEAQ (reference sequence). The CDR3 has 16 amino acids. With V trimmed by 5 bases and J by 1 base, 5 bases remained unmatched. Study-wide results and caveats: Clones from primary vaccination mostly reappeared after the booster (roughly 95% CD4, just over 85% CD8). Some clonotypes, a small share, were shared between CD4 and CD8 compartments. Compared with primary, the secondary response was weaker and peaked at day 5, not 15.

The source was CD8+ T cells sorted from PBMCs, collected about 5 days after the first yellow fever vaccination. The chain combines TRBV7-9 with TRBJ2-5; TRBD2 matches 12 bases. This TCR derives from a young man who received the YFV17D yellow fever vaccine. In DNA form, the CDR3 reads TGTGCCAGCAGCCACACTAGCGGGGGGATCCAAGAGACCCAGTACTTC. Residues: CASSHTSGGIQETQYF.